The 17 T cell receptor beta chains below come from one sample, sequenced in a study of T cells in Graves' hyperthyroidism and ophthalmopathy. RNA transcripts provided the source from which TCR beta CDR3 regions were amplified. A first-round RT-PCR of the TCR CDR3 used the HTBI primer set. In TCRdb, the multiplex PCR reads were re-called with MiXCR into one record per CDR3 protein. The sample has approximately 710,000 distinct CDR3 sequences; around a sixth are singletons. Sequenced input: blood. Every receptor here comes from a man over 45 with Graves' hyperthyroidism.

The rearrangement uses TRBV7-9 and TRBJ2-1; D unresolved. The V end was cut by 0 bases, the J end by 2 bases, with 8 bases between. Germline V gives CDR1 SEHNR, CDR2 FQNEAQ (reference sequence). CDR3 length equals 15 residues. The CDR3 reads CASSLARRTYNEQFF. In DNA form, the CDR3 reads TGTGCCAGCAGCTTAGCCCGGAGAACCTACAATGAGCAGTTCTTC.

CDR3 amino acids: CASSYDPESYTEAFF. CDR3 nucleotide sequence: TGTGCCAGCAGTTACGATCCGGAGAGCTACACTGAAGCTTTCTTT. The rearrangement links TRBV6-5 to TRBJ1-1; no firm D call. V was pared by 2 bases and J by 3 bases, with 13 bases between. CDR3 size: 15 residues. Germline values: CDR1 MNHEY, CDR2 SVGAGI.

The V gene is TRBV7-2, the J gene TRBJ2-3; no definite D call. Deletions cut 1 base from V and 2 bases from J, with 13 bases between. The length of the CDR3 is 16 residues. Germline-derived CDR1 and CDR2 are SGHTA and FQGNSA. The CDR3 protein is CASSLDIFRPTDTQYF. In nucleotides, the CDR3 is TGTGCCAGCAGCTTAGATATATTTAGACCCACAGATACGCAGTATTTT.

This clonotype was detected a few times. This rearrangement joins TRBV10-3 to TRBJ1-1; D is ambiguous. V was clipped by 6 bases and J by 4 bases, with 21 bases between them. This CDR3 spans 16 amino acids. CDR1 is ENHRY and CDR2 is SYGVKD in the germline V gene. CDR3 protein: CAISPSTPRASTEAFF. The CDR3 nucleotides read TGTGCCATCAGCCCCAGCACCCCCCGGGCGAGCACTGAAGCTTTCTTT.

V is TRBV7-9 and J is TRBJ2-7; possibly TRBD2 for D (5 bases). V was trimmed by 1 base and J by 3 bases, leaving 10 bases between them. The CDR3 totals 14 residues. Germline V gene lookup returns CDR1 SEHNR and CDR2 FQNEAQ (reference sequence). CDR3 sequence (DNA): TGTGCCAGCAGCTTAGGGGTTAGCGACTACGAGCAGTACTTC. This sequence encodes CASSLGVSDYEQYF.

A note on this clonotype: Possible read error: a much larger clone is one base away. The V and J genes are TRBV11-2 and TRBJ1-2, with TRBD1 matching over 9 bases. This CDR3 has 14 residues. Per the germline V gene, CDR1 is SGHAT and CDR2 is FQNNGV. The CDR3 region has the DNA TGTGTCAGCAGTTACTCGACAGGGGGTTATGGCTACACCTTC. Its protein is CVSSYSTGGYGYTF.

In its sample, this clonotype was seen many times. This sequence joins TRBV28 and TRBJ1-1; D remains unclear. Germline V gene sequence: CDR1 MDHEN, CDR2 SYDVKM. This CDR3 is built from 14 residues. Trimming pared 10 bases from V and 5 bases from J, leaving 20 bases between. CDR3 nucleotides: TGTGCCACGATCTTGGTCGGGCGAGGTACTGAAGCTTTCTTT. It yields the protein CATILVGRGTEAFF.

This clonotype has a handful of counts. The CDR3: CASSIALPRTAYGYTF. The CDR3 coding sequence is TGTGCCAGTAGTATTGCATTACCCCGGACAGCCTATGGCTACACCTTC. V is TRBV19 and J is TRBJ1-2; TRBD1 might be the D (6 bases). The V gene lost 3 bases and the J gene lost 4 bases, with 18 bases spanning the gap. Germline V gene sequence: CDR1 LNHDA, CDR2 SQIVND (reference sequence). CDR3 length equals 16 residues.

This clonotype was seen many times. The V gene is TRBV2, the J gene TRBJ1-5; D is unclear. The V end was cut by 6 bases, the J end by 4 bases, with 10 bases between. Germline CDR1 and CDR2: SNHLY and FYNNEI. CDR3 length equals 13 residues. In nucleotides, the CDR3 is TGTGCCAGCAGAGTGAGGCGAAATCAGCCCCAGCATTTT. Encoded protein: CASRVRRNQPQHF. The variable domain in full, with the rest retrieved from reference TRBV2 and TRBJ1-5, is EPEVTQTPSHQVTQMGQEVILRCVPISNHLYFYWYRQILGQKVEFLVSFYNNEISEKSEIFDDQFSVERPDGSNFTLKIRSTKLEDSAMYFCASRVRRNQPQHFGDGTRLSIL.

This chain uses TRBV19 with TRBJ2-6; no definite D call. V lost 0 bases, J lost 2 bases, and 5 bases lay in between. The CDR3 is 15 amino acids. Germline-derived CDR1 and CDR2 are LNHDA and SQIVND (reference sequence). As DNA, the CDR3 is TGTGCCAGTAGTATAGAGGGGACTGGGGCCAACGTCCTGACTTTC. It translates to CASSIEGTGANVLTF.

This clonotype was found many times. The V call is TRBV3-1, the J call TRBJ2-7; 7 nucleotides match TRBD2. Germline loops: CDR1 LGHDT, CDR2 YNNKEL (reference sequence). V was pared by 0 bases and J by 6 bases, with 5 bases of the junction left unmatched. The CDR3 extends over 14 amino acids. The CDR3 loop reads CASSQEAGAREQYF. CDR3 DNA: TGTGCCAGCAGCCAAGAGGCGGGAGCCCGCGAGCAGTACTTC.

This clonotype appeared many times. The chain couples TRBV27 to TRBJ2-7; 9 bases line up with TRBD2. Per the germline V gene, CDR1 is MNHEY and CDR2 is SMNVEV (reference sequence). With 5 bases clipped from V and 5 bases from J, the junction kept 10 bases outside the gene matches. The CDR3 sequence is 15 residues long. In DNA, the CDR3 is TGTGCCAGCAGTCCCGTCCCTAGCGGGATAAACGAGCAGTACTTC. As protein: CASSPVPSGINEQYF.

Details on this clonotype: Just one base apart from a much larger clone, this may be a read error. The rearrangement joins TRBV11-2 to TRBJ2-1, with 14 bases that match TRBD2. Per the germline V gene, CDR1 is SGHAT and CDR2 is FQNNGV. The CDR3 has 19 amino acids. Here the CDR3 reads CASSYSTGTSGGPYNGQFF. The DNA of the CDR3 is TGTGCCAGCAGCTACTCGACGGGGACTAGCGGGGGCCCCTACAATGGGCAGTTCTTC.

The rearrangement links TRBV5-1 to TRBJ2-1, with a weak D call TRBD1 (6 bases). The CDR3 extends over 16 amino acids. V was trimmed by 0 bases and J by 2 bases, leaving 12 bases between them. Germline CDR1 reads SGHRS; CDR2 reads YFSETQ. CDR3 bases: TGCGCCAGCAGCTTGGGGTCAGGGGCCCCCTACAATGAGCAGTTCTTC. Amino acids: CASSLGSGAPYNEQFF.

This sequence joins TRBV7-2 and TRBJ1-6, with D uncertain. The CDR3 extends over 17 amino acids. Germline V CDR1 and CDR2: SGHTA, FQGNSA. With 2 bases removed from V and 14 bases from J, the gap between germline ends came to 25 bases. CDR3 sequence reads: CASSLFSSEFYKSTLHF. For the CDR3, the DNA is TGTGCCAGCAGCTTATTCTCGTCGGAATTTTATAAATCAACCCTCCACTTT.

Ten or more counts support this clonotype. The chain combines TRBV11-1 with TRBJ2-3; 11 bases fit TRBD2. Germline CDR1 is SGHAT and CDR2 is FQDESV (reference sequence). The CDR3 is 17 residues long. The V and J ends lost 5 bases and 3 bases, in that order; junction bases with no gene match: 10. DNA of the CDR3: TGTGCCAGCAGCGAAGTTGGGCCTAGCGGGAGGACAGATACGCAGTATTTT. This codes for CASSEVGPSGRTDTQYF.

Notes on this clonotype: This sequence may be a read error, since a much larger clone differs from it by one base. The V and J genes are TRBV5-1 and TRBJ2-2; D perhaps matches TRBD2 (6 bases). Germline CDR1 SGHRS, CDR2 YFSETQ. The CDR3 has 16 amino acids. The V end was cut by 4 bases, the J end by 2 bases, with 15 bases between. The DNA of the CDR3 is TGCGCCAGCAGCCCCCCCCTAGCGACAAACACCGGGGAGCTGTTTTTT. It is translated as CASSPPLATNTGELFF.